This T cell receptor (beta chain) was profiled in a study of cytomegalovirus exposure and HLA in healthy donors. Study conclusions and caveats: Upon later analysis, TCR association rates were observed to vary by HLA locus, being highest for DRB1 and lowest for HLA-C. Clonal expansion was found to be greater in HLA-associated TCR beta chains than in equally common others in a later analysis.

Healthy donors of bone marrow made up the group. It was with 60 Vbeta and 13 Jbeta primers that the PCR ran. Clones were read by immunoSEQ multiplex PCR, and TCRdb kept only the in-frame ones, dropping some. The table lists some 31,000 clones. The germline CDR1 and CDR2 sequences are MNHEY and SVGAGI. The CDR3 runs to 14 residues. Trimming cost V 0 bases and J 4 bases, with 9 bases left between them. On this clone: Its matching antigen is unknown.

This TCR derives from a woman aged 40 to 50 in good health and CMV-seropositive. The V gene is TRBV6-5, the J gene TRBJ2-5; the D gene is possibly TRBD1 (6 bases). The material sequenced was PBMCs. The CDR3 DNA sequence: TGTGCCAGCAGTTACTCGACAGGAGTAGAGACCCAGTACTTC. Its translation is CASSYSTGVETQYF.